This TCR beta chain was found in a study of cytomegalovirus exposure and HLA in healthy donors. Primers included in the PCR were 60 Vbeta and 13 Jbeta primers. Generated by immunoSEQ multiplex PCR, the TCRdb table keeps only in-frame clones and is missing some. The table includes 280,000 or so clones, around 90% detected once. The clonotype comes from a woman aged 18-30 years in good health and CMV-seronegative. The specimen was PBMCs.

The CDR3 sequence is CASSVGQGVYEQYF. The CDR3 DNA reads as TGTGCCAGCAGTGTGGGGCAGGGGGTCTACGAGCAGTACTTC. This chain uses TRBV2 with TRBJ2-7; the match to TRBD1 covers 7 bases. This CDR3 contains 14 residues. Germline V CDR1 and CDR2: SNHLY, FYNNEI. V gave up 4 bases and J gave up 3 bases; unmatched junction bases: 6.